The T cell receptor beta chain described here comes from a study of T cell responses to AZD1222 COVID-19 vaccine. Across the whole study: Second doses at about 4 or about 12 weeks were pooled.

Study findings and constraints: Repertoire collection took place solely once the T cell response had peaked.

Sequencing was performed with immunoSEQ multiplex PCR; in TCRdb, only in-frame clones are kept and a portion is missing. This sample has approximately 150,000 clones, with around nine tenths found just once. Germline V gene sequence: CDR1 SGHTA, CDR2 FQGTGA. The CDR3 is 16 residues long. V gave up 6 bases and J gave up 7 bases; unmatched junction bases: 8. This clone was seen a few times. Its target is unknown. The rearrangement joins TRBV7-3 to TRBJ2-2; 13 bases fit TRBD2. Sequencing used peripheral blood, obtained on day 0 of AZD1222 vaccination. This clonotype originated in an adult in good health. The CDR3 loop reads CASSSGTSGTGGELFF. CDR3 in DNA: TGTGCCAGCAGTTCAGGGACTAGCGGGACAGGCGGGGAGCTGTTTTTT.